The present TCR beta chain was sequenced within a study of OX40 agonist ivuxolimab in advanced cancers. Study as a whole: Three patients, one with hepatocellular carcinoma and two with cutaneous melanoma, achieved partial responses.

Per germline, CDR1 SGHDN and CDR2 FVKESK. The CDR3 length is 17 residues. Trimming shortened V by 3 bases and J by 2 bases, and 18 bases separated the two germline ends. The table came from immunoSEQ multiplex PCR; TCRdb's copy has only in-frame clones and leaves some out. The table has about 39,000 clones, about 94% seen once. The sequences come from CD4+ or CD8+ T cells sorted from blood, collected in a trial of the OX40 agonist ivuxolimab. The chain carries TRBV14 and TRBJ2-3; D not certain. The receptor was derived from an adult with an advanced solid tumor such as melanoma, head and neck, liver or kidney cancer. The CDR3 reads CASSHDLGTSSTDTQYF. For the CDR3, the DNA is TGTGCCAGCAGCCACGACCTCGGAACATCTTCCACAGATACGCAGTATTTT.